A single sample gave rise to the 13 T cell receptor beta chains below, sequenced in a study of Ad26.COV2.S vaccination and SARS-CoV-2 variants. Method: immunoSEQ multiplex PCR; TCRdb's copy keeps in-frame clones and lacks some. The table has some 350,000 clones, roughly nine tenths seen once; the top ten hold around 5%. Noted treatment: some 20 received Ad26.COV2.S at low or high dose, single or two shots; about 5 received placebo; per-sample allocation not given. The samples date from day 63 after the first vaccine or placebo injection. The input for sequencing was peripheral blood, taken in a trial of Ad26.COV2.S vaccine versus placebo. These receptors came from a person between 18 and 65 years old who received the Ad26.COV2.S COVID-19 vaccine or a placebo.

CDR3 DNA: TGTGCCAGCAGCCCGCGGGGGTGGGAGGCGGGAGATACGCAGTATTTT. Translation gives CASSPRGWEAGDTQYF. This chain uses TRBV7-9 with TRBJ2-3, with 7 bases matching TRBD2. CDR3 size: 16 residues. Germline trimming cut 5 bases from V and 5 bases from J; bases unmatched to any gene: 13. Germline lookup yields CDR1 SEHNR and CDR2 FQNEAQ (reference sequence).

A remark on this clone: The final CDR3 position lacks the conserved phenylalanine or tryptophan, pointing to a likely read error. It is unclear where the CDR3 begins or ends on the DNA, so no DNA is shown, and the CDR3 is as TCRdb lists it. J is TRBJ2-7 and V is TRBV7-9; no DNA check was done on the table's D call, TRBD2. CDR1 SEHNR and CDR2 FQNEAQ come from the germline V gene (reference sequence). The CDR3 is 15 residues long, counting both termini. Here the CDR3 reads CASSTTGNQHGEPLL.

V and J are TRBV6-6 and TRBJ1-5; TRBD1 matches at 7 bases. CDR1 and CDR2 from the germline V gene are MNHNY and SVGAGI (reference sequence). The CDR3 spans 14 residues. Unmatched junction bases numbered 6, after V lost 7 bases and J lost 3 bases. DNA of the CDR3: TGTGCCAGCAACACACAGGGGCTCAATCAGCCCCAGCATTTT. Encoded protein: CASNTQGLNQPQHF.

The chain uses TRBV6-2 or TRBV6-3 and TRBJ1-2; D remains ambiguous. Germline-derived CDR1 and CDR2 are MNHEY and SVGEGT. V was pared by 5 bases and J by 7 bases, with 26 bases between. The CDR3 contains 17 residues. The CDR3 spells CASSIMGIRPAPGGYTF. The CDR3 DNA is TGTGCCAGCAGTATCATGGGAATTAGACCTGCCCCGGGTGGCTACACCTTC.

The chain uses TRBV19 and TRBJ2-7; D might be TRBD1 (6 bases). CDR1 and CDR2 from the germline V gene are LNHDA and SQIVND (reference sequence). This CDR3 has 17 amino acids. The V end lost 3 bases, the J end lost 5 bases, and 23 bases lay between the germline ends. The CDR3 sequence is CASSIATGGVFAHEQYF. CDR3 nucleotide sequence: TGTGCCAGTAGTATTGCGACAGGTGGGGTCTTTGCCCACGAGCAGTACTTC.

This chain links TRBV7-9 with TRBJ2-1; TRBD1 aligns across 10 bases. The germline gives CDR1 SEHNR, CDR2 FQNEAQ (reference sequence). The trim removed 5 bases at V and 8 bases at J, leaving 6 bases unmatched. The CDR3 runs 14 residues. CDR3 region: CASSRRGTGDEQFF. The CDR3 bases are TGTGCCAGCAGCCGCCGTGGGACAGGGGATGAGCAGTTCTTC.

The CDR3 here is CASSRAYEQYF. The CDR3 nucleotides read TGTGCCAGCAGCCGGGCCTACGAGCAGTACTTC. The rearrangement joins TRBV6-6 to TRBJ2-7; D not resolved. This CDR3 contains 11 residues. The V gene lost 6 bases and the J gene lost 2 bases, with 5 bases spanning the gap. Germline loops: CDR1 MNHNY, CDR2 SVGAGI (reference sequence).

The CDR3 is CASSSDRGSGNTIYF. In DNA form, the CDR3 reads TGTGCCAGCAGCTCAGACAGGGGGTCTGGAAACACCATATATTTT. The chain employs TRBV7-9 and TRBJ1-3, with 9 bases matching TRBD1. The V gene end was trimmed by 4 bases and the J gene end by 1 base; junction bases not matched to a gene: 2. Germline values: CDR1 SEHNR, CDR2 FQNEAQ (reference sequence). This CDR3 region has 15 residues.

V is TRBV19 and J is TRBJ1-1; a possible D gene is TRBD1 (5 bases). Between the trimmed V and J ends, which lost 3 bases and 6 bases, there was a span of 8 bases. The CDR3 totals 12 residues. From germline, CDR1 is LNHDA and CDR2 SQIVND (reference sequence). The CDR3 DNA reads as TGTGCCAGTAGTATTCTGGGGGCTGAAGCTTTCTTT. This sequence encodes CASSILGAEAFF.

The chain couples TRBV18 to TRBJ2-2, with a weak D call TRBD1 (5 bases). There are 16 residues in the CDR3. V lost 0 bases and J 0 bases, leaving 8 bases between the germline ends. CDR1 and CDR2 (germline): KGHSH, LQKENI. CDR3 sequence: CASSPPAGSNTGELFF. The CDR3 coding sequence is TGTGCCAGCTCACCACCCGCAGGGTCGAACACCGGGGAGCTGTTTTTT.

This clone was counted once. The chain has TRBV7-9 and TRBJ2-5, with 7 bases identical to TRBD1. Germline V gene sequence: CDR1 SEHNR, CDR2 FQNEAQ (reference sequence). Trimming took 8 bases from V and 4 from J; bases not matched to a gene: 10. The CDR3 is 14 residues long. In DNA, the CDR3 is TGTGCCAGCGGAAGACAGGGTGGAACAGAGACCCAGTACTTC. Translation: CASGRQGGTETQYF.

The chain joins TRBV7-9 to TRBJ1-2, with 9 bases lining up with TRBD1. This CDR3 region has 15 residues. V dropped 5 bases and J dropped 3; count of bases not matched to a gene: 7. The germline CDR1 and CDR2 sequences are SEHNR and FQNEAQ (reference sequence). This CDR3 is CASSTDRGSHYGYTF. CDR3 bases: TGTGCCAGCAGCACCGACAGGGGGTCACACTATGGCTACACCTTC.

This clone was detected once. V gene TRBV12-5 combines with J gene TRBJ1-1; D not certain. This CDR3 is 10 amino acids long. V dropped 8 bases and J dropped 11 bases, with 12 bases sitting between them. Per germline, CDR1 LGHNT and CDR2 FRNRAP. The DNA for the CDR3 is TGTGCTAGTTACAGAGGTCAGGCTTTCTTT. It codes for CASYRGQAFF.